This TCR beta chain was sequenced for a study of early stage breast cancer tumors. Study results and limitations: Comparing each tissue with blood distinguished tumor from normal in about 85% of the 16 patients.

Tumor samples used roughly 17-55 mg of diced tissue. This clone was detected once. Its antigen is not known. Here immunoSEQ multiplex PCR was the method, and the copy in TCRdb shows in-frame clones only, minus some. The sample has 9,000 to 10,000 clones, roughly 60% seen once. Germline V gene data show CDR1 as MDHEN and CDR2 as SYDVKM. The CDR3 runs 14 residues. V lost 7 bases and J lost 2; bases outside the gene matches: 6. The receptor's source is a person aged 55 to 69 with breast cancer. The rearrangement uses TRBV28 and TRBJ2-3, with 7 bases identical to TRBD2. The sequenced material came from breast tumor tissue. The CDR3 bases are TGTGCCAGCAACCAAGCGGGACCCACAGATACGCAGTATTTT. Translated: CASNQAGPTDTQYF.